Listed below are T cell receptor beta chains from one sample, sequenced in a study of T cells in Graves' hyperthyroidism and ophthalmopathy. TCRdb reprocessed the multiplex PCR reads with MiXCR, giving one entry per CDR3 protein. The sample has around 400,000 distinct CDR3 sequences, around 15% seen once. Sequencing was performed on blood. The source of these receptors is a woman aged 55-70 years with Graves' ophthalmopathy. The CDR3 runs from the conserved cysteine through the conserved F or W. A D gene is named only where the DNA matches it firmly. The size of a clone is reported for some rows only, either as once, few or many, or as a class for expanded clones.

D | J | size | V | CDR3 | DNA
. | TRBJ2-5 | many | TRBV7-3 | CASSTHREGETQYF | TGTGCCAGCAGCACCCACAGGGAGGGGGAGACCCAGTACTTC
. | TRBJ2-5 | few | TRBV29-1 | CSVTVWGPHGEETQYF | TGCAGCGTTACGGTCTGGGGACCTCACGGGGAAGAGACCCAGTACTTC
TRBD2 | TRBJ2-1 | . | TRBV19 | CASTPSGRALNEQFF | TGTGCCAGTACCCCAAGCGGGAGGGCCTTGAATGAGCAGTTCTTC
. | TRBJ1-5 | . | TRBV19 | CASSISDGSNQPQHF | TGTGCCAGTAGTATATCTGACGGTAGCAATCAGCCCCAGCATTTT
. | TRBJ2-2 | few | TRBV10-3 | CAITNTGELFF | TGTGCCATCACCAACACCGGGGAGCTGTTTTTT
TRBD2 | TRBJ2-5 | many | TRBV6-2/TRBV6-3 | CASSIPRTSGKETQYF | TGTGCCAGCAGTATACCTAGGACTAGCGGGAAAGAGACCCAGTACTTC
TRBD2 | TRBJ2-5 | few | TRBV6-1 | CASRLAGGETQYF | TGTGCCAGCAGACTAGCGGGAGGGGAGACCCAGTACTTC
. | TRBJ2-3 | many | TRBV6-1 | CASISRNPSTDTQYF | TGTGCCAGCATATCCAGGAACCCCAGCACAGATACGCAGTATTTT
. | TRBJ1-1 | . | TRBV28 | CASSLRGWGRGTEAFF | TGTGCCAGCAGTTTGAGGGGCTGGGGGAGAGGGACTGAAGCTTTCTTT
. | TRBJ2-7 | many | TRBV10-3 | CAISESAAYEQYF | TGTGCCATCAGTGAGTCGGCAGCCTACGAGCAGTACTTC
TRBD2 | TRBJ2-1 | . | TRBV7-6 | CASSLVGTRDNEQFF | TGTGCCAGCAGCTTAGTAGGGACTAGGGACAATGAGCAGTTCTTC
. | TRBJ2-1 | many | TRBV2 | CASKSVESYNEQFF | TGTGCCAGCAAAAGTGTAGAATCCTACAATGAGCAGTTCTTC